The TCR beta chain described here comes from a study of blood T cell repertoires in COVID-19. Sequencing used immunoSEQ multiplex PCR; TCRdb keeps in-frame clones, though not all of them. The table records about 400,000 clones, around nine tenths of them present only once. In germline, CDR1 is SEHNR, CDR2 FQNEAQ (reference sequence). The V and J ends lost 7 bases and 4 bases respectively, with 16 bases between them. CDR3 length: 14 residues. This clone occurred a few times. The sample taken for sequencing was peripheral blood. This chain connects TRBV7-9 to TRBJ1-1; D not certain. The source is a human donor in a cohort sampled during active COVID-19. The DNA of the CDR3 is TGTGCCAGCAAGCCCGTCATTGAGGGCACTGAAGCTTTCTTT. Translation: CASKPVIEGTEAFF.